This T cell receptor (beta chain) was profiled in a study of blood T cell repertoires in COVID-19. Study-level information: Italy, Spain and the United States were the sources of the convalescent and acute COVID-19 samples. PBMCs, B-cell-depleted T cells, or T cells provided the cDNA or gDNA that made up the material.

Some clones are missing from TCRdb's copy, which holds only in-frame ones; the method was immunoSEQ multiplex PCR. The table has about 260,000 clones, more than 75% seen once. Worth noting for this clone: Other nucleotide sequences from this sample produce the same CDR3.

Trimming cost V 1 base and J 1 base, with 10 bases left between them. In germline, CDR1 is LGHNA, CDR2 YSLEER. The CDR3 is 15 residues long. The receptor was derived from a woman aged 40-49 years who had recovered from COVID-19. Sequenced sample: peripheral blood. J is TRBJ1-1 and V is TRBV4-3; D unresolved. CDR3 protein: CASSQVGRGNTEAFF. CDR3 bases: TGCGCCAGCAGCCAAGTCGGGAGAGGGAACACTGAAGCTTTCTTT.